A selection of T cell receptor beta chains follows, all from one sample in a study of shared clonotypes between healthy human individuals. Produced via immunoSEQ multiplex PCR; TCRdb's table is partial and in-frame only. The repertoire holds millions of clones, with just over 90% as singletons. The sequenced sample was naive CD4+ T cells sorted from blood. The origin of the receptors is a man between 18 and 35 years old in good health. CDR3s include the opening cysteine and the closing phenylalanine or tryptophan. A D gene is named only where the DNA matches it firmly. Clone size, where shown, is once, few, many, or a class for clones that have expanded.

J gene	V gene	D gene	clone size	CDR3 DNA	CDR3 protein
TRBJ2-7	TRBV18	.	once	TGTGCCAGCACCGCCTCGTGGGGTATGGACTACGAGCAGTACTTC	CASTASWGMDYEQYF
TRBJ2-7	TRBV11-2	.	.	TGTGCCAGCAGCCCGCGCGGGCATGGCGAGCAGTACTTC	CASSPRGHGEQYF
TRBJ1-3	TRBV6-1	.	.	TGTGCCAGCAGTGAAGATAGCATTTTCTCTGGAAACACCATATATTTT	CASSEDSIFSGNTIYF
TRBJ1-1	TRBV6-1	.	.	TGTGCCAGCCGAAACAGGGTCAGCACTGAAGCTTTCTTT	CASRNRVSTEAFF
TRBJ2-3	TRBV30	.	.	TGTGCCTGGAGTCCCCGGGCGACAGATACGCAGTATTTT	CAWSPRATDTQYF
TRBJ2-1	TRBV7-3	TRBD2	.	TGTGCCAGCAGCTTACTTACAGCGGGGGGCAGGAGTGAGCAGTTCTTC	CASSLLTAGGRSEQFF
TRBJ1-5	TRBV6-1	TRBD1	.	TGTGCCAGCAGTTTGGACAGGGGAGGTCAGCCCCAGCATTTT	CASSLDRGGQPQHF
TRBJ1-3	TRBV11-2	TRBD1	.	TGTGCCAGCAGCTTAGAAGGGACAGCGGGAAACACCATATATTTT	CASSLEGTAGNTIYF
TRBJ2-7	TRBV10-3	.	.	TGTGCCGCCCTCTCCGGGATAACCTACGAGCAGTACTTC	CAALSGITYEQYF
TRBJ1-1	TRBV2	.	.	TGTGCCAGCAGGGGGACGGGCGAAGCTTTCTTT	CASRGTGEAFF
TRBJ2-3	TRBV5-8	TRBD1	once	TGTGCCAGCAGCTTGGTCACAGGGGGAACAGATACGCAGTATTTT	CASSLVTGGTDTQYF
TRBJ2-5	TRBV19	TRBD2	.	TGTGCCAGTTCCAGGACTAGCGGGGGAGGCCAAGAGACCCAGTACTTC	CASSRTSGGGQETQYF
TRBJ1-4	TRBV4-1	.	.	TGCGCCAGCAGCCAAGATGAGGGGGTTAATGAAAAACTGTTTTTT	CASSQDEGVNEKLFF
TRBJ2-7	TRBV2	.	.	TGTGCCAGCGGGGCCCGAGCGTGGAACGAGCAGTACTTC	CASGARAWNEQYF
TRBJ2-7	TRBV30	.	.	TGTGCCTGGGGCTGGGGGCCGCAGGAGCAGTACTTC	CAWGWGPQEQYF
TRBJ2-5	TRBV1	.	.	TGCACCAGCAGCCAACCACCGTTGGAAAAAGAGACCCAGTACTTC	CTSSQPPLEKETQYF
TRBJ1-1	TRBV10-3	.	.	TGTGCCATCCGTAGTCGCTTTATGGGGCTAGACACTGAAGCTTTCTTT	CAIRSRFMGLDTEAFF
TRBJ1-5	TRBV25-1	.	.	TGTGCCAGCAGTTTCGGGGGCGGTCAGCCCCAGCATTTT	CASSFGGGQPQHF
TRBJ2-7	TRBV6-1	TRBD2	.	TGTGCCAGCAGACTAGCGGGGGGGGACTCCTACGAGCAGTACTTC	CASRLAGGDSYEQYF
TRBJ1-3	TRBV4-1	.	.	TGCGCCAGCAGCCAAGTTTCCCTGCTGGACCGGGGAGGAAACACCATATATTTT	CASSQVSLLDRGGNTIYF
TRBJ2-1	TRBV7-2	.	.	TGTGCCAGCAGCCTCCGACCGACACGGGAGTCCTACAATGAGCAGTTCTTC	CASSLRPTRESYNEQFF
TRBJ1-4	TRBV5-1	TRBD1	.	TGCGCCAGCAGCAGGACAGGGGAAGGGGAAAAACTGTTTTTT	CASSRTGEGEKLFF
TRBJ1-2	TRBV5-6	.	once	TGTGCCAGCAGCAAAGGACATTCTAGTAGCTATGGCTACACCTTC	CASSKGHSSSYGYTF
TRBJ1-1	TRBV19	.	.	TGTGCCAGTGGTCGACAGTTTCTCACGCCGGCAGCTTTCTTT	CASGRQFLTPAAFF
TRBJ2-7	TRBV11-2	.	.	TGTGCCAGTCTGGGGTACTACGAGCAGTACTTC	CASLGYYEQYF
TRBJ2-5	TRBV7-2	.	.	TGTGCCAGCAGCCACCACAGGGCGGTAGGAGAGACCCAGTACTTC	CASSHHRAVGETQYF
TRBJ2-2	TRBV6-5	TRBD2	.	TGTGCCAGCAAACCGGGACTAGCAGACACCGGGGAGCTGTTTTTT	CASKPGLADTGELFF
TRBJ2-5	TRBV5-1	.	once	TGCGCCAGCAGCTTGACGGCGGCCGGGGAGACCCAGTACTTC	CASSLTAAGETQYF
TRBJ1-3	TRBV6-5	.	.	TGTGCCAGCAGCAGACCGGGGGCTGGAAACACCATATATTTT	CASSRPGAGNTIYF
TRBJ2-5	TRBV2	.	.	TGTGCCAGCAGCAAGGGACCGCTGCGGGAGACCCAGTACTTC	CASSKGPLRETQYF
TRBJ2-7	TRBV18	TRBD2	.	TGTGCCAGCTCACCTTCTAGCGGCGAGCAGTACTTC	CASSPSSGEQYF
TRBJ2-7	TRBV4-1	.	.	TGCGCCAGCCCCAGCAGGTATTATTACTACGAGCAGTACTTC	CASPSRYYYYEQYF
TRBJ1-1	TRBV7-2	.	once	TGTGCCAGCAGCCGGGTGGAGAGGAGGTACACTGAAGCTTTCTTT	CASSRVERRYTEAFF
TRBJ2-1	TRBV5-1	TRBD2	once	TGCGCCAGCAGCTGGGGGACTAGCGGGAGGCATGAGCAGTTCTTC	CASSWGTSGRHEQFF
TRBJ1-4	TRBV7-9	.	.	TGTGCCAGCAGCTCACAGGGAGGAGAAAAACTGTTTTTT	CASSSQGGEKLFF
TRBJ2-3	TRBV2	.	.	TGTGCCAGCAGTGAGACGCTGTTGGGGGGGCTAGATACGCAGTATTTT	CASSETLLGGLDTQYF
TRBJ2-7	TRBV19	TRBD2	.	TGTGCCAGTAGTACCCGGACTAGCGGGGCCTACGAGCAGTACTTC	CASSTRTSGAYEQYF
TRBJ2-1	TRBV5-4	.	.	TGTGCCAGCAGCTTGGCGGCCGGAAGGGACGAGCAGTTCTTC	CASSLAAGRDEQFF
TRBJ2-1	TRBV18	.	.	TGTGCCAGCTCACCACGGACTGATAGCTCCTACAATGAGCAGTTCTTC	CASSPRTDSSYNEQFF
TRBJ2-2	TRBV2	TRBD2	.	TGTGCCAGCAGGGACGGACTAGCGGGGGAATCCGGGGAGCTGTTTTTT	CASRDGLAGESGELFF
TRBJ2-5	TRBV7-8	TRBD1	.	TGTGCCAGCAGCTTAGCGCGGACAGGGGGCGAGACCCAGTACTTC	CASSLARTGGETQYF
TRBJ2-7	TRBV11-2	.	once	TGTGCCAGCAGCTCTTATTACGAGCAGTACTTC	CASSSYYEQYF
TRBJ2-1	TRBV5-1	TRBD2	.	TGCGCCAGCAGAGACAGACTAGCGGGAGGGCTTGGGTCGGGAGAGCAGTTCTTC	CASRDRLAGGLGSGEQFF
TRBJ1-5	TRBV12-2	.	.	TGTGCCATTCAGCCCCAGCATTTT	CAIQPQHF